Listed below are T cell receptor beta chains from one sample, sequenced in a study of blood T cell repertoires in COVID-19. Profiling relied on immunoSEQ multiplex PCR, and the TCRdb table lists in-frame clones only, not all of them. Altogether a few hundred thousand clones are present, under 90% being singletons, with the ten largest covering about 3.4%. The sequenced sample was peripheral blood. The origin of the receptors is a woman under 30 with acute or convalescent COVID-19. CDR3s include the opening cysteine and the closing phenylalanine or tryptophan. A D gene is named only where the DNA matches it firmly. Rows give clone size only sometimes, using once, few, many, or a class for an expanded clone.

j_call,v_call,clone_size,d_call,cdr3_nt,cdr3_aa
TRBJ2-7,TRBV28,-,TRBD2,TGTGCCAGCAGTTTATGGACTAGCGGGAGCTACGAGCAGTACTTC,CASSLWTSGSYEQYF
TRBJ2-5,TRBV7-8,-,TRBD2,TGTGCCGGGGGACTAGCGGGAGGGTACCAAGAGACCCAGTACTTC,CAGGLAGGYQETQYF
TRBJ2-2,TRBV11-2,-,TRBD2,TGTGCCAGCAGCTTTAGCGGGGCAAACACCGGGGAGCTGTTTTTT,CASSFSGANTGELFF
TRBJ2-6,TRBV28,-,-,TGTGCCAGCAGTTGGGGGGGGACACCTGACTCTGGGGCCAACGTCCTGACTTTC,CASSWGGTPDSGANVLTF
TRBJ1-2,TRBV7-9,-,TRBD1,TGTGCCAGCAGCTCCGGATCGGCAGGGGGCATCTATGGCTACACCTTC,CASSSGSAGGIYGYTF
TRBJ2-1,TRBV5-6,few,TRBD1,TGTGCCAGCAGTCCCGGGACAGGGACCTACAATGAGCAGTTCTTC,CASSPGTGTYNEQFF
TRBJ2-7,TRBV6-4,few,TRBD2,TGTGCCAGCCCCGAGGCTAGCGGAACCTACGAGCAGTACTTC,CASPEASGTYEQYF
TRBJ2-2,TRBV27,-,TRBD1,TGTGCCAGCAGTCCCGGGACAGGGGGCAAGGGCGGGGAGCTGTTTTTT,CASSPGTGGKGGELFF
TRBJ2-7,TRBV4-1,-,-,TGCGCCAGCAGCCAAGATGGGCCGCGGGCGGGACGCTCCTACGAGCAGTACTTC,CASSQDGPRAGRSYEQYF
TRBJ2-2,TRBV2,-,TRBD2,TGTGCCAGCAGTGATGGGCTAGCGGGAGTAACCGGGGAGCTGTTTTTT,CASSDGLAGVTGELFF
TRBJ1-3,TRBV4-3,-,-,TGCGCCAGCAGCCAAGTATCAGCGGGCACCATATATTTT,CASSQVSAGTIYF
TRBJ2-5,TRBV18,-,TRBD1,TGTGCCAGCTCACCCCAGGGGGAGGAGACCCAGTACTTC,CASSPQGEETQYF
TRBJ1-6,TRBV6-5,-,-,TGTGCCAGCACCAACGAGGGCTTTTATTCACCCCTCCACTTT,CASTNEGFYSPLHF
TRBJ1-2,TRBV6-5,-,-,TGTGCCAGTTCGACAGGAAACTATGGCTACACCTTC,CASSTGNYGYTF
TRBJ2-1,TRBV7-6,once,-,TGTGCCAGCAGCTTAGAGCGAAGCTCCTACAATGAGCAGTTCTTC,CASSLERSSYNEQFF
TRBJ1-2,TRBV28,-,-,TGTGCCAGCATTGGGGGTTACTCGGAGGGTGGCTACACCTTC,CASIGGYSEGGYTF
TRBJ1-1,TRBV5-1,-,TRBD1,TGCGCCAGCAGCTTGCGGACAGGGGGGTCCGATGCGGCTTTCTTT,CASSLRTGGSDAAFF